One and the same sample provided the 27 T cell receptor beta chains below, sequenced in a study of blood T cell repertoires in COVID-19. Libraries were prepared by immunoSEQ multiplex PCR; TCRdb keeps only in-frame clonotypes and omits some of them. The table has tens of thousands of clones, 80% to 90% seen once. Sequencing was done on a sample of peripheral blood. The source is a woman aged 60-75 years with acute or convalescent COVID-19.

The chain employs TRBV24-1 and TRBJ2-1; TRBD1 might be the D (5 bases). The CDR3 has 13 residues. V was cut by 2 bases and J by 9 bases, with 10 bases left in between. Per the germline V gene, CDR1 is KGHDR and CDR2 is SFDVKD. This chain's CDR3 is CATSDSFRGEQFF. For the CDR3, the DNA is TGTGCCACCAGTGATTCTTTTAGGGGTGAGCAGTTCTTC.

The V call is TRBV5-1, the J call TRBJ1-1, with 10 bases aligning to TRBD1. The CDR3 is made up of 15 amino acids. Trimming cost V 2 bases and J 3 bases; bases outside gene matches: 4. The germline V gene encodes CDR1 SGHRS and CDR2 YFSETQ. DNA of the CDR3: TGCGCCAGCAGCTTTACCGGGACAGGGGACACTGAAGCTTTCTTT. It specifies CASSFTGTGDTEAFF.

V usage is TRBV4-2 and J usage is TRBJ2-2; the D is unclear. With 8 bases removed from V and 6 bases from J, the gap between germline ends came to 10 bases. This CDR3 contains 12 residues. Germline CDR1 and CDR2: LGHNA and YNFKEQ. CDR3 region: CASRAGPGELFF. For the CDR3, the DNA is TGTGCCAGCCGCGCTGGTCCCGGGGAGCTGTTTTTT.

V is TRBV10-3 and J is TRBJ1-5; 10 bases line up with TRBD1. V gave up 4 bases and J gave up 1 base; unmatched junction bases: 1. Germline assignment: CDR1 ENHRY and CDR2 SYGVKD. There are 15 residues in the CDR3. CDR3 in DNA: TGTGCCATCAGTGGGACAGGGGGAAGCAATCAGCCCCAGCATTTT. Protein: CAISGTGGSNQPQHF.

In its sample, this clone was seen a few times. The V call is TRBV4-2, the J call TRBJ1-6, with a possible D match to TRBD1 (6 bases). The CDR3 is made up of 16 amino acids. Trimming took 3 bases from V and 6 from J, leaving 15 bases between them. Germline V gives CDR1 LGHNA, CDR2 YNFKEQ. The CDR3 DNA sequence: TGTGCCAGCAGCCATGCGGGGGCATATGTTAATTCACCCCTCCACTTT. Amino acid sequence: CASSHAGAYVNSPLHF.

This clone was seen only once. The chain is built from TRBV7-9 and TRBJ2-1; tentatively, D is TRBD1 (6 bases). Germline CDR1 is SEHNR and CDR2 is FQNEAQ (reference sequence). The CDR3 is 13 amino acids. The germline V and J ends were trimmed by 1 base and 8 bases, with 9 bases remaining between them. CDR3 in DNA: TGTGCCAGCAGCTTAGAGAACAGGGATGAGCAGTTCTTC. This gives the protein CASSLENRDEQFF.

This rearrangement joins TRBV10-1 to TRBJ2-3; D is uncertain. The V gene's germline CDR1 is WNHNN and CDR2 SYGVQD (reference sequence). Trimming left V 3 bases short and J 6 bases short, with 13 bases between. CDR3 length: 14 amino acids. The CDR3 nucleotides read TGCGCCAGCAGTGATACGGGTCCCAAGGATACGCAGTATTTT. Its protein is CASSDTGPKDTQYF.

This chain joins TRBV29-1 and TRBJ1-3, with D uncertain. Per the germline V gene, CDR1 is SQVTM and CDR2 is ANQGSEA. This CDR3 contains 12 residues. V gave up 4 bases and J gave up 2 bases, with 6 bases separating them. CDR3 protein: CSVGQTGNTIYF. CDR3 in DNA: TGCAGCGTTGGACAAACTGGAAACACCATATATTTT.

The V call is TRBV11-2, the J call TRBJ1-2; tentatively, D is TRBD1 (5 bases). The germline CDR1 and CDR2 sequences are SGHAT and FQNNGV. CDR3 length equals 13 residues. Trimming pared 6 bases from V and 3 bases from J, leaving 11 bases between. The CDR3 region is CASRGGIDYGYTF. CDR3 sequence (DNA): TGTGCCAGCAGGGGGGGGATTGACTATGGCTACACCTTC.

This clone has just a few counts. This chain joins TRBV6-5 and TRBJ1-1, with TRBD1 matching over 8 bases. Losses at the gene ends were 6 bases for V and 6 bases for J; bases not matched to a gene: 12. This CDR3 spans 15 amino acids. The germline V gene encodes CDR1 MNHEY and CDR2 SVGAGI. The CDR3 loop is CASRPTGEGIPEAFF. The CDR3, as DNA: TGTGCCAGCAGGCCGACAGGGGAAGGGATCCCTGAAGCTTTCTTT.

The V call is TRBV29-1, the J call TRBJ2-7; a possible D gene is TRBD1 (5 bases). Germline loops: CDR1 SQVTM, CDR2 ANQGSEA. The V end lost 8 bases, the J end lost 1 base, and 15 bases lay between the germline ends. The CDR3 is made up of 13 amino acids. CDR3 sequence: CSLRLTASYEQYF. CDR3 in DNA: TGCAGCCTTCGCCTGACAGCGTCCTACGAGCAGTACTTC.

The chain carries TRBV7-9 and TRBJ2-1, with TRBD1 matching 7 bases. The V segment lost 6 bases and the J segment 8 bases; nucleotides outside the gene matches: 13. This CDR3 has 15 residues. Germline loops: CDR1 SEHNR, CDR2 FQNEAQ (reference sequence). The CDR3 reads CASRPHPGQFYEQFF. The CDR3 nucleotides are TGTGCCAGCAGACCTCACCCGGGACAGTTCTATGAGCAGTTCTTC.

The chain joins TRBV2 to TRBJ1-2; D is perhaps TRBD1 (5 bases). Between the trimmed V and J ends, which lost 6 bases and 6 bases, there was a span of 14 bases. From germline, CDR1 is SNHLY and CDR2 FYNNEI. The CDR3 totals 13 residues. CDR3 nucleotide sequence: TGTGCCAGCAGAGAGACAGTCCAACATGGCTACACCTTC. Amino acids: CASRETVQHGYTF.

The chain uses TRBV5-1 and TRBJ1-2; 7 positions match TRBD1. This CDR3 region has 15 residues. Germline V CDR1 and CDR2: SGHRS, YFSETQ. The V and J ends lost 4 bases and 2 bases, in that order; junction bases with no gene match: 8. This CDR3 is CASSIGAGGNYGYTF. CDR3 in DNA: TGCGCCAGCAGCATCGGGGCAGGGGGAAACTATGGCTACACCTTC.

This clone was seen once. The chain is built from TRBV6-5 and TRBJ1-1; 11 nucleotides line up with TRBD1. In germline, CDR1 is MNHEY, CDR2 SVGAGI. V was pared by 6 bases and J by 1 base, with 1 base of the junction left unmatched. CDR3 length: 14 residues. CDR3 sequence: CASRGTGGNTEAFF. The CDR3 DNA follows: TGTGCCAGCAGGGGGACAGGGGGGAACACTGAAGCTTTCTTT.

This clone appeared once. V and J are TRBV18 and TRBJ1-1, with 7 bases matching TRBD1. The germline gives CDR1 KGHSH, CDR2 LQKENI. Losses at the gene ends were 4 bases for V and 5 bases for J; bases not matched to a gene: 7. The CDR3 runs 14 residues. CDR3: CASSRTGEETEAFF. Written as DNA, the CDR3 is TGTGCCAGCTCACGAACAGGGGAGGAGACTGAAGCTTTCTTT.

The genes are TRBV5-5 and TRBJ2-1; 10 bases fit TRBD1. Germline assignment: CDR1 SGHKS and CDR2 YYEKEE (reference sequence). V gave up 2 bases and J gave up 6 bases; unmatched junction bases: 5. There are 15 residues in the CDR3. In DNA form, the CDR3 reads TGTGCCAGCAGCTTAGGGACAGGGGTCCCCAATGAGCAGTTCTTC. It translates to CASSLGTGVPNEQFF.

The rearrangement links TRBV5-1 to TRBJ2-5; possibly TRBD1 for D (6 bases). The germline V gene has CDR1 SGHRS and CDR2 YFSETQ. This CDR3 contains 14 residues. Trimming took 0 bases from V and 4 from J, leaving 10 bases between them. The CDR3 sequence: CASSLEYRVETQYF. Here the CDR3 DNA reads TGCGCCAGCAGCTTGGAGTACAGGGTAGAGACCCAGTACTTC.

This clone was detected a few times. The J gene is TRBJ1-3, the V gene TRBV2; no reliable D call. This CDR3 comprises 10 residues. CDR1 is SNHLY and CDR2 is FYNNEI in the germline V gene. Trimming stripped 9 bases from V and 8 bases from J, with 8 bases between. The CDR3 DNA is TGTGCCAGACATCGGGACACCATATATTTT. Its translation: CARHRDTIYF.

V and J are TRBV5-1 and TRBJ2-6; D gene ambiguous. V was cut by 2 bases and J by 0 bases, with 3 bases left in between. The CDR3 has 14 amino acids. The germline V gene encodes CDR1 SGHRS and CDR2 YFSETQ. Here the CDR3 reads CASSFYSGANVLTF. As DNA, the CDR3 is TGCGCCAGCAGCTTTTACTCTGGGGCCAACGTCCTGACTTTC.

The V gene is TRBV6-5, the J gene TRBJ2-7; TRBD1 might be the D (6 bases). The CDR3 is 13 amino acids. Germline loops: CDR1 MNHEY, CDR2 SVGAGI. The V gene lost 6 bases and the J gene lost 2 bases, with 11 bases spanning the gap. CDR3 sequence reads: CASSPDRTYEQYF. The CDR3 DNA reads as TGTGCCAGCAGCCCGGACAGAACCTACGAGCAGTACTTC.

The V call is TRBV24-1, the J call TRBJ1-5; maybe TRBD1 (6 bases). The length of the CDR3 is 16 residues. V lost 2 bases, J lost 0 bases, and 10 bases lay in between. In germline, CDR1 is KGHDR, CDR2 SFDVKD. The CDR3 loop is CATSDSGQHSNQPQHF. CDR3 sequence (DNA): TGTGCCACCAGTGATTCTGGACAGCATAGCAATCAGCCCCAGCATTTT.

The chain employs TRBV6-5 and TRBJ2-5; TRBD2 matches 7 bases. Per germline, CDR1 MNHEY and CDR2 SVGAGI. The CDR3 runs 13 residues. V dropped 11 bases and J dropped 4; count of bases not matched to a gene: 10. This CDR3 reads CAAYSGLRETQYF. For the CDR3, the DNA is TGTGCCGCCTATAGCGGGTTGCGAGAGACCCAGTACTTC.

The rearrangement links TRBV7-2 to TRBJ2-7; no definite D call. Germline V lookup: CDR1 SGHTA, CDR2 FQGNSA. This CDR3 spans 14 amino acids. V was shortened by 1 base and J by 3 bases, with 10 bases between the two germline ends. The CDR3 DNA follows: TGTGCCAGCAGCTTAGATACCGGAGTCTACGAGCAGTACTTC. Amino acids: CASSLDTGVYEQYF.

This clone appeared a few times. The chain is built from TRBV20-1 and TRBJ1-2; 7 bases align to TRBD1. V gave up 3 bases and J gave up 10 bases; unmatched junction bases: 11. Germline V gene sequence: CDR1 DFQATT, CDR2 SNEGSKA (reference sequence). The CDR3 runs 13 residues. The CDR3 reads CSASSGTDPLYTF. The DNA for the CDR3 is TGCAGTGCTAGTAGTGGGACAGACCCTCTCTACACCTTC.

This chain connects TRBV5-1 to TRBJ1-5, with TRBD1 as a possible D gene (6 bases). V lost 5 bases and J 6 bases, leaving 15 bases between the germline ends. The CDR3 runs to 14 residues. Germline loops: CDR1 SGHRS, CDR2 YFSETQ. The DNA of the CDR3 is TGCGCCAGCAGTTCTGGGGGCGAAGGTCAGCCCCAGCATTTT. Its translation: CASSSGGEGQPQHF.

The chain is built from TRBV7-8 and TRBJ1-3; a possible D gene is TRBD1 (5 bases). V was pared by 2 bases and J by 0 bases, with 8 bases between. The germline V gene has CDR1 SGHVS and CDR2 FQNEAQ. The CDR3 contains 15 residues. As DNA, the CDR3 is TGTGCCAGCAGCTTAAGAACAGGCTCTGGAAACACCATATATTTT. Residues: CASSLRTGSGNTIYF.